This T cell receptor (beta chain) was sequenced in a study of cytomegalovirus exposure and HLA in healthy donors. 13 Jbeta primers and 60 Vbeta primers were used for the PCR. The table came from immunoSEQ multiplex PCR; TCRdb's copy has only in-frame clones and leaves some out. In total, the table holds over 100,000 clones. The V segment lost 4 bases and the J segment 5 bases; nucleotides outside the gene matches: 4. Germline values: CDR1 KGHSH, CDR2 LQKENI. The CDR3 consists of 13 residues. Material: PBMCs. This receptor was taken from a man aged 18 to 35 in good health and CMV-seronegative. The V gene is TRBV18, the J gene TRBJ1-1; 7 bases map to TRBD1. CDR3 in amino acids: CASSQGAGTEAFF. CDR3 DNA sequence: TGTGCCAGCTCACAGGGGGCAGGAACTGAAGCTTTCTTT.